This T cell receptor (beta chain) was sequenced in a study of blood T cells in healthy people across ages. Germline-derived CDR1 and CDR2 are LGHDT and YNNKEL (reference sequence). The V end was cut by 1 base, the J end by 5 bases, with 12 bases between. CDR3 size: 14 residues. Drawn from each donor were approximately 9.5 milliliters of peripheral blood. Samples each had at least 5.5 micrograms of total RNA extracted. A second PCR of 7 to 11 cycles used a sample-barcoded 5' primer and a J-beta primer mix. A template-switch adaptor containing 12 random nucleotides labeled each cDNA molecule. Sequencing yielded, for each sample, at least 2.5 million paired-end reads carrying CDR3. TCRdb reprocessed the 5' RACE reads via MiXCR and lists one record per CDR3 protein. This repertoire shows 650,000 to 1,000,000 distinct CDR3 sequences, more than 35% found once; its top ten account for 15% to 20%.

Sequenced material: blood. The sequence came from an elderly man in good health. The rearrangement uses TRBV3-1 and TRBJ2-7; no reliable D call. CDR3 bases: TGTGCCAGCAGCCAAGCGTGGGGTCTGGACGAGCAGTACTTC. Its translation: CASSQAWGLDEQYF.